Presented here are 13 T cell receptor beta chains from one specimen sequenced in a study of CD8 T cells in ankylosing spondylitis. TCRdb used MiXCR to reprocess the 5' RACE reads, holding one entry per CDR3 protein. The table records about 350,000 distinct CDR3 sequences, 20% of them present only once. The sequenced sample consisted of blood, either unsorted or a sorted T cell fraction (not recorded which). These receptors came from a male donor with ankylosing spondylitis or in good health (not recorded which).

The rearrangement uses TRBV28 and TRBJ1-2; perhaps TRBD1 as D (6 bases). Germline values: CDR1 MDHEN, CDR2 SYDVKM. V lost 1 base, J lost 3 bases, and 18 bases lay in between. The CDR3 consists of 17 residues. The CDR3 spells CASSLFAGQRSHYGYTF. CDR3 DNA sequence: TGTGCCAGCAGTTTATTCGCCGGACAGCGCTCCCACTATGGCTACACCTTC.

This clonotype was observed a handful of times. The gene calls are TRBV12-3 or TRBV12-4 and TRBJ2-5; 9 nucleotides line up with TRBD1. CDR3 length equals 16 residues. V was pared by 3 bases and J by 2 bases, with 7 bases of the junction left unmatched. CDR3 protein: CASSFPGTGKQETQYF. CDR3 DNA: TGTGCCAGCAGTTTTCCCGGGACAGGGAAACAAGAGACCCAGTACTTC.

In this sample, this clonotype turned up a few times. This chain joins TRBV12-3 or TRBV12-4 and TRBJ2-4, with no clear D. Trimming removed 6 bases at V and 0 bases at J, with 9 bases between. This CDR3 is built from 14 residues. The CDR3 DNA follows: TGTGCCAGCAGCTGGGGTGGAGCCAAAAACATTCAGTACTTC. It codes for CASSWGGAKNIQYF.

V gene TRBV4-1 combines with J gene TRBJ2-3; D is possibly TRBD1 or TRBD2 (5 bases each). Trimming shortened V by 0 bases and J by 0 bases, and 16 bases separated the two germline ends. The V gene's germline CDR1 is MGHRA and CDR2 YSYEKL. The CDR3 totals 18 residues. In DNA form, the CDR3 reads TGCGCCAGCAGCCAAGAAGGGATGGGGGACCGAAGCACAGATACGCAGTATTTT. Translated, it gives CASSQEGMGDRSTDTQYF.

The chain couples TRBV30 to TRBJ2-1; 10 positions agree with TRBD1. Germline CDR1 GTSNPN, CDR2 SVGIG (reference sequence). V gave up 0 bases and J gave up 8 bases; unmatched junction bases: 7. CDR3 length equals 15 residues. CDR3 DNA sequence: TGTGCCTGGAGTGTACTCGGGGACAGGGGACATGAGCAGTTCTTC. It translates to CAWSVLGDRGHEQFF.

This clonotype was detected a few times. The genes are TRBV27 and TRBJ2-7; D assignment may be TRBD1 or TRBD2 (6 bases each). CDR1 MNHEY and CDR2 SMNVEV come from the germline V gene (reference sequence). The CDR3 consists of 12 residues. V lost 8 bases and J 4 bases, leaving 12 bases between the germline ends. The CDR3 nucleotides are TGTGCCAGCGCGGGACAAGCATACGAGCAGTACTTC. Protein sequence: CASAGQAYEQYF.

The chain combines TRBV2 with TRBJ2-1; TRBD2 agrees at 10 bases. CDR3 length equals 16 residues. V shed 2 bases, J shed 4 bases, and the junction held 5 bases outside the gene matches. Germline V CDR1 and CDR2: SNHLY, FYNNEI. CDR3 nucleotides: TGTGCCAGCAGTGAATCGCTAGCGGGGGCTTACAATGAGCAGTTCTTC. Translated, it gives CASSESLAGAYNEQFF.

This chain joins TRBV4-1 and TRBJ2-5, with D possibly TRBD1 on 6 matching bases. This CDR3 is built from 16 residues. Germline CDR1 and CDR2: MGHRA and YSYEKL. Deletions cut 3 bases from V and 4 bases from J, with 18 bases between. The CDR3, as DNA: TGCGCCAGCAGCCAGGGGGCCGACTTGAGAGGAGAGACCCAGTACTTC. It translates to CASSQGADLRGETQYF.

This chain connects TRBV12-3 or TRBV12-4 to TRBJ2-3, with D possibly TRBD1 on 5 matching bases. The CDR3 runs to 16 residues. V lost 4 bases and J 4 bases, leaving 18 bases between the germline ends. DNA for the CDR3: TGTGCCAGCAGTTATACCCCCGTGATCAGGGCAGATACGCAGTATTTT. This sequence encodes CASSYTPVIRADTQYF.

Remarks on this clonotype: The junction does not match germline at one end; this may be a read error. The chain employs TRBV20-1 and TRBJ2-2, with a possible D match to TRBD2 (6 bases). From germline, CDR1 is DFQATT and CDR2 SNEGSKA (reference sequence). This CDR3 region has 15 residues. The CDR3 nucleotides are TGCTGTGCGGGACCGGGACGGGTGAACACCGGGGAGCTGTTTTTT. This gives the protein CCAGPGRVNTGELFF.

The V and J genes are TRBV7-9 and TRBJ2-7; D might be TRBD2 (6 bases). Trimming left V 2 bases short and J 4 bases short, with 15 bases between. This CDR3 is 15 amino acids long. The germline CDR1 and CDR2 sequences are SEHNR and FQNEAQ (reference sequence). The CDR3 is CASSLTGGTLYEQYF. CDR3 nucleotide sequence: TGTGCCAGCAGCTTAACGGGTGGGACTCTATACGAGCAGTACTTC.

Comment on this clonotype: One end of the junction fails to match germline, which may point to a read error. The chain joins TRBV6-5 to TRBJ2-7; either TRBD1 or TRBD2 may supply D (5 bases each). Germline CDR1 MNHEY, CDR2 SVGAGI. The CDR3 has 11 amino acids. The CDR3 DNA follows: TGTGCCAGCAGTTACGGGACCGAAGGTGTCTTC. Translating it yields CASSYGTEGVF.

The rearrangement uses TRBV7-6 and TRBJ2-3; D uncertain. The V gene lost 0 bases and the J gene lost 6 bases, with 10 bases spanning the gap. Germline V lookup: CDR1 SGHVS, CDR2 FNYEAQ. The CDR3 is 14 amino acids. The CDR3 DNA is TGTGCCAGCAGCTTAGCGCAATCAAGTGATACGCAGTATTTT. Its translation is CASSLAQSSDTQYF.